This T cell receptor (beta chain) originates from a study of cytomegalovirus exposure and HLA in healthy donors. Across the whole study: A prior analysis found about 110 million unique TCR beta sequences from around 200 million T cells.

V shed 1 base, J shed 6 bases, and the junction held 5 bases outside the gene matches. CDR3 length: 15 amino acids. Looked up from germline, CDR1 is SGHTA and CDR2 is FQGNSA. Although they were nominally healthy when sampled, donors likely had unrecorded immune exposures. On this clone itself: What it binds is not known.

Use of 60 Vbeta and 13 Jbeta primers characterized the PCR. The assay was immunoSEQ multiplex PCR, and TCRdb's table has in-frame clones only and misses some. The repertoire holds around 110,000 clones, with 75% as singletons. Notes on the study in general: Across donors, presence/absence analyses took sequencing depth to be roughly uniform.

The specimen sequenced was PBMCs. This chain uses TRBV7-2 with TRBJ2-2; 7 bases are shared with TRBD1. This TCR was recovered from a male donor in good health and CMV-seropositive. CDR3 sequence reads: CASSLDMTGSGELFF. The CDR3 DNA reads as TGTGCCAGCAGCTTAGACATGACAGGGTCCGGGGAGCTGTTTTTT.